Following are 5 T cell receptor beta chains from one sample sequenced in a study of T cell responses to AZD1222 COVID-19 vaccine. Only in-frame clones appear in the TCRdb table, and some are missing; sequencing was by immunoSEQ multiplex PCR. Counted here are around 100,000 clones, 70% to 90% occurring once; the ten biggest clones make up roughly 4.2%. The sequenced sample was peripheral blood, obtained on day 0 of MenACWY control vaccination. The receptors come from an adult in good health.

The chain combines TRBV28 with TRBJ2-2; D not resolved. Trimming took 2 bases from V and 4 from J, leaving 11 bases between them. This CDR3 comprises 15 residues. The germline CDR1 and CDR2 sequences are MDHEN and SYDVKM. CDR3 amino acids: CASSLNSAATGELFF. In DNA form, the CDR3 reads TGTGCCAGCAGTTTAAACTCGGCAGCCACCGGGGAGCTGTTTTTT.

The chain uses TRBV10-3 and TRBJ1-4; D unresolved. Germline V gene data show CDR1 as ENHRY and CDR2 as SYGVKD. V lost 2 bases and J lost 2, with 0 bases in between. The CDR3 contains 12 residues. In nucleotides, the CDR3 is TGTGCCATCAGTGAGACTAATGAAAAACTGTTTTTT. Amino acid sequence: CAISETNEKLFF.

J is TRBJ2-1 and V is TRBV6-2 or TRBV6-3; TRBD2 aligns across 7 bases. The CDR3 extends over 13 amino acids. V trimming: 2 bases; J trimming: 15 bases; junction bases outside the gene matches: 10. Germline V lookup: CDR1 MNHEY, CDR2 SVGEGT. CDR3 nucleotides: TGTGCCAGCAGTTACCGCACTGGGGGGGAACGGTTCTTC. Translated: CASSYRTGGERFF.

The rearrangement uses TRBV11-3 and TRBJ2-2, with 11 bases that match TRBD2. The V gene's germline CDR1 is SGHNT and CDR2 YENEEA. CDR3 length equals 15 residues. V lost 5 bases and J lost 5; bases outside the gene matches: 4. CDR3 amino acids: CASSPGLADTGELFF. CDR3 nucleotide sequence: TGTGCCAGCAGCCCGGGACTAGCGGATACCGGGGAGCTGTTTTTT.

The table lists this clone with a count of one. The CDR3 is CASSPNGAGAYEQYF. The CDR3 nucleotides read TGTGCCAGCAGTCCTAACGGGGCGGGCGCCTACGAGCAGTACTTC. The genes are TRBV28 and TRBJ2-7; the D call may be TRBD1 or TRBD2 (5 bases each). The CDR3 runs to 15 residues. Germline CDR1 MDHEN, CDR2 SYDVKM. Trimming cost V 5 bases and J 2 bases, with 16 bases left between them.